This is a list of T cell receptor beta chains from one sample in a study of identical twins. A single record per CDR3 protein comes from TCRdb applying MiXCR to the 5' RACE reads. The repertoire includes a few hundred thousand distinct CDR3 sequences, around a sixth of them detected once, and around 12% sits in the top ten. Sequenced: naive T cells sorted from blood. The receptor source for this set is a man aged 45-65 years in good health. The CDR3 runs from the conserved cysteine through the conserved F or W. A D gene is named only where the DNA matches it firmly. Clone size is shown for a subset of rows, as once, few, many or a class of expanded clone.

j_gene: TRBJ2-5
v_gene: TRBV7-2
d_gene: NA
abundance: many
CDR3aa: CASSLTVDRETQYF
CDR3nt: TGTGCCAGCAGCTTAACGGTGGATCGGGAGACCCAGTACTTC

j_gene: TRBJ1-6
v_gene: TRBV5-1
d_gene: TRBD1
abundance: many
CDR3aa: CASSRDSSNSPLHF
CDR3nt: TGCGCCAGCAGCCGGGACAGTAGTAATTCACCCCTCCACTTT

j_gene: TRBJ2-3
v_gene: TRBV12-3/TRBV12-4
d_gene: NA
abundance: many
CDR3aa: CASSSTQYF
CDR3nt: TGTGCCAGCAGTAGTACGCAGTATTTT

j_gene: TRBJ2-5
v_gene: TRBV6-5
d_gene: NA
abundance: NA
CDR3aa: CASSYSGARGETQYF
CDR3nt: TGTGCCAGCAGTTACTCCGGGGCCAGGGGAGAGACCCAGTACTTC

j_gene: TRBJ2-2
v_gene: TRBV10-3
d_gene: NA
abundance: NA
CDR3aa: CAISATGRLELFF
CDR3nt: TGTGCCATCAGTGCTACAGGGCGGTTGGAGCTGTTTTTT

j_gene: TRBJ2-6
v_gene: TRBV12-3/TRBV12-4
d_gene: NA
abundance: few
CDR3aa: CASRPEGANVLTF
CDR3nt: TGTGCCAGCAGGCCCGAGGGGGCCAACGTCCTGACTTTC

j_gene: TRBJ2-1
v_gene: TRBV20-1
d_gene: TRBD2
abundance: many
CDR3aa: CSASRLAGGRIGEQFF
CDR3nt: TGCAGTGCTTCCCGGTTAGCGGGAGGGCGGATTGGTGAGCAGTTCTTC

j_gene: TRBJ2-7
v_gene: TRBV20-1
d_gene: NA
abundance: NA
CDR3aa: CSAPRSRGGEQYF
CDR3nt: TGCAGTGCTCCGAGAAGCAGGGGAGGGGAGCAGTACTTC

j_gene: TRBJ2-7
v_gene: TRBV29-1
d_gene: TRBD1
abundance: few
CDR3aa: CSVEGTGPTPGQYF
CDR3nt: TGCAGCGTTGAAGGGACAGGACCCACACCGGGGCAGTACTTC

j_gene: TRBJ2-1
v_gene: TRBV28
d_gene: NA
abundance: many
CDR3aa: CATRDANEQFF
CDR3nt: TGTGCCACCCGGGACGCCAATGAGCAGTTCTTC

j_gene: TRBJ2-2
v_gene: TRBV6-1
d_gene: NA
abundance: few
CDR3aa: CASSFVDRPGTGELFF
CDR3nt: TGTGCCAGCAGCTTCGTCGACAGGCCCGGCACCGGGGAGCTGTTTTTT

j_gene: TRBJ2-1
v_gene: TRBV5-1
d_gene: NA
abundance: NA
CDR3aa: CASSLTSLDEQFF
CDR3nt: TGCGCCAGCAGCTTGACTAGCCTGGATGAGCAGTTCTTC

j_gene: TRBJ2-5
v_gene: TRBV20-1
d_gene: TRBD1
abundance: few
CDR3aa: CSAPNWDSEETQYF
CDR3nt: TGCAGTGCTCCCAATTGGGACAGCGAAGAGACCCAGTACTTC

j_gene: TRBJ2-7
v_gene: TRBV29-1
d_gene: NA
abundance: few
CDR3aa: CSVVASFSYEQYF
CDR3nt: TGCAGCGTTGTCGCCTCCTTCTCCTACGAGCAGTACTTC

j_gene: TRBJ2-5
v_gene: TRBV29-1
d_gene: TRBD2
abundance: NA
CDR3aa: CSAGTGGETQYF
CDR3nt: TGCAGCGCCGGGACGGGGGGGGAGACCCAGTACTTC

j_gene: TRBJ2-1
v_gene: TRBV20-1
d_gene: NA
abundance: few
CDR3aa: CSSTLPGDFSNEQFF
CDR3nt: TGCAGTTCCACCCTACCGGGAGATTTCAGTAATGAGCAGTTCTTC

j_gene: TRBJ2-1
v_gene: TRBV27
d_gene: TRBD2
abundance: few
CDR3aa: CASSYLRGTSGGEKQFF
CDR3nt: TGTGCCAGCAGTTACTTACGGGGGACTAGCGGGGGGGAAAAGCAGTTCTTC

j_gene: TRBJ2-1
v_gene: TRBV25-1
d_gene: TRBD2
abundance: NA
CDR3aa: CASSEAGDGEQFF
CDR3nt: TGTGCCAGCAGTGAGGCGGGGGACGGGGAGCAGTTCTTC

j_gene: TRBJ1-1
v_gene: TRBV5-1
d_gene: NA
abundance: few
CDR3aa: CASSRGPSNTEAFF
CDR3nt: TGCGCCAGCAGCCGGGGACCCTCCAACACTGAAGCTTTCTTT

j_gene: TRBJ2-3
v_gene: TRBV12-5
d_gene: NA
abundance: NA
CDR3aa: CASGLGTGPDTQYF
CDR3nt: TGTGCTAGTGGTTTGGGAACCGGGCCCGATACGCAGTATTTT

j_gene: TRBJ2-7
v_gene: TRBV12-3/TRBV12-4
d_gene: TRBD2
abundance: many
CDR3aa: CASSPRGEWSEQYF
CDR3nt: TGTGCCAGCAGCCCTCGGGGGGAGTGGAGCGAGCAGTACTTC

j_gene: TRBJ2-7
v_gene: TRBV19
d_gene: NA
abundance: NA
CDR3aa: CASSIFQNSYEQYF
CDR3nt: TGTGCCAGTAGTATATTTCAGAACTCCTACGAGCAGTACTTC

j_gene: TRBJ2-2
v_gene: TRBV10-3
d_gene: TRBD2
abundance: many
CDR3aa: CAISDIAGDTGELFF
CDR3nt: TGTGCCATCAGTGACATAGCGGGGGACACCGGGGAGCTGTTTTTT

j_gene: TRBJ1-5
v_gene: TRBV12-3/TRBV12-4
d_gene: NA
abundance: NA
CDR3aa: CASSKREGQPQHF
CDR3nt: TGTGCCAGCAGTAAGAGGGAAGGTCAGCCCCAGCATTTT

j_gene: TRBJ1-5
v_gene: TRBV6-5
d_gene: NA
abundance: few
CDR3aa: CASSNRGLSNQPQHF
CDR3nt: TGTGCCAGCAGTAACCGTGGCCTTAGCAATCAGCCCCAGCATTTT

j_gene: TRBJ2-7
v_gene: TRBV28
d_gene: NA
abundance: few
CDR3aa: CASSLLQRNYEQYF
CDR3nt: TGTGCCAGCAGTTTACTACAGAGAAACTACGAGCAGTACTTC

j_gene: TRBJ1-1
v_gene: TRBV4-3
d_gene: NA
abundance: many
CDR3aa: CASSQDRKVAFF
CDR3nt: TGCGCCAGCAGCCAAGATCGCAAGGTCGCTTTCTTT

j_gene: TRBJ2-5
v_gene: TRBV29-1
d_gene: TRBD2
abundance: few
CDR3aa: CSAPGLGFETQYF
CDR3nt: TGCAGCGCGCCGGGACTAGGCTTTGAGACCCAGTACTTC

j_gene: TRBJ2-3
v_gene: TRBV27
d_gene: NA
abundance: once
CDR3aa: CASKEGQQRTDTQYF
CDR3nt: TGTGCCAGCAAGGAGGGACAGCAAAGAACAGATACGCAGTATTTT